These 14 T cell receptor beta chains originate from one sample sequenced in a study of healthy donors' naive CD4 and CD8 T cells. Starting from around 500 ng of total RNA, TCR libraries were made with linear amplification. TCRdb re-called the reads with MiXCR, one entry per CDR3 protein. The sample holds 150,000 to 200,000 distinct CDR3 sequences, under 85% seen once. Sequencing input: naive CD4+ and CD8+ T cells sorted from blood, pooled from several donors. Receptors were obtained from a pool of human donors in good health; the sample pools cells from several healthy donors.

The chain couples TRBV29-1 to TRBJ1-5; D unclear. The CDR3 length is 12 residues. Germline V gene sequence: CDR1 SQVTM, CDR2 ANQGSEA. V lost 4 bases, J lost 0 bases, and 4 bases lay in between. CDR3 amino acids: CSVGVSNQPQHF. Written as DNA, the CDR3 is TGCAGCGTTGGAGTTAGCAATCAGCCCCAGCATTTT.

CDR3 in DNA: TGTGCTAGTGGTTCGGACAGGTCCACTGAAGCTTTCTTT. Translated: CASGSDRSTEAFF. The chain uses TRBV12-5 and TRBJ1-1; 7 nucleotides match TRBD1. Germline trimming cut 4 bases from V and 4 bases from J; bases unmatched to any gene: 3. Germline V lookup: CDR1 LGHNT, CDR2 FRNRAP. The CDR3 extends over 13 amino acids.

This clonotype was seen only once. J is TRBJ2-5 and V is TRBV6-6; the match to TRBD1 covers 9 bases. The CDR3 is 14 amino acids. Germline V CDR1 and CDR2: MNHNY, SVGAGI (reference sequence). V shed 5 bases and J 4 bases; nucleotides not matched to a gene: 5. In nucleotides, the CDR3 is TGTGCCAGCAGTAGGACAGGGGAGGCAGAGACCCAGTACTTC. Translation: CASSRTGEAETQYF.

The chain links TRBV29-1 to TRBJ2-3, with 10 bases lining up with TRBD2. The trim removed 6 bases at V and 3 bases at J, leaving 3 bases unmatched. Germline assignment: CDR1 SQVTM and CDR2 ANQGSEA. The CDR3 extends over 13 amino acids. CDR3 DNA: TGCAGCGTACGAGCGGGAGGGACAGATACGCAGTATTTT. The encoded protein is CSVRAGGTDTQYF.

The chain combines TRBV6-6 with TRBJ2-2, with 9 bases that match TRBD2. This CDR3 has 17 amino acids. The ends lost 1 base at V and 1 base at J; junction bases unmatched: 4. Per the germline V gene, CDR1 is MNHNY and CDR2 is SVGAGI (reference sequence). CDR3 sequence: CASSYWPTSGNTGELFF. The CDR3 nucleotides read TGTGCCAGCAGTTACTGGCCGACTAGCGGGAACACCGGGGAGCTGTTTTTT.

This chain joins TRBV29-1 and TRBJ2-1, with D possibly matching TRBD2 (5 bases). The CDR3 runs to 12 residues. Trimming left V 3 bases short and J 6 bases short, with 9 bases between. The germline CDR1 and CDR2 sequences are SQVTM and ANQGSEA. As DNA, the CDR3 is TGCAGCGTTGATAGCGTTCTCAATGAGCAGTTCTTC. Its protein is CSVDSVLNEQFF.

The CDR3 bases are TGTGCCAGCAGTTACCCCGGGGATACGCAGTATTTT. Protein sequence: CASSYPGDTQYF. This chain uses TRBV6-2 or TRBV6-3 with TRBJ2-3; D remains unclear. Germline V gives CDR1 MNHEY, CDR2 SVGEGT. There are 12 residues in the CDR3. Between the trimmed V and J ends, which lost 2 bases and 6 bases, there was a span of 6 bases.

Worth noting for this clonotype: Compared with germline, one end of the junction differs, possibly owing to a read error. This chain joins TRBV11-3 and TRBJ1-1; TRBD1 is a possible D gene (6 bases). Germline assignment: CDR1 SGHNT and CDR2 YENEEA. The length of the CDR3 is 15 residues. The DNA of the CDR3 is TGTGCCAGCACCTTAGCTCCAGGGGCTGGGACTGAAGCTTTCTTT. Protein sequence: CASTLAPGAGTEAFF.

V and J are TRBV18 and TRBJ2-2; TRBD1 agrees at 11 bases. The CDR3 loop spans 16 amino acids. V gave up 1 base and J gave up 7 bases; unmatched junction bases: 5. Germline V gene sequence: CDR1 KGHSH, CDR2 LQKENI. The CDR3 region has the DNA TGTGCCAGCTCACCACTTTGGACAGGGGGCTTCGGGGAGCTGTTTTTT. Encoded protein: CASSPLWTGGFGELFF. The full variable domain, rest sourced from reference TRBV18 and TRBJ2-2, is NAGVMQNPRHLVRRRGQEARLRCSPMKGHSHVYWYRQLPEEGLKFMVYLQKENIIDESGMPKERFSAEFPKEGPSILRIQQVVRGDSAAYFCASSPLWTGGFGELFFGEGSRLTVL.

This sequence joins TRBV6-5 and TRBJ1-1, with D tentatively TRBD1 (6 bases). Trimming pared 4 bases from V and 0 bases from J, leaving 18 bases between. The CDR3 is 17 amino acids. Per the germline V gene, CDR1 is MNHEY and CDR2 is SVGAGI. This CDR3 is CASSFNIMTGMNTEAFF. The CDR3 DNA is TGTGCCAGCAGTTTTAATATTATGACAGGAATGAACACTGAAGCTTTCTTT.

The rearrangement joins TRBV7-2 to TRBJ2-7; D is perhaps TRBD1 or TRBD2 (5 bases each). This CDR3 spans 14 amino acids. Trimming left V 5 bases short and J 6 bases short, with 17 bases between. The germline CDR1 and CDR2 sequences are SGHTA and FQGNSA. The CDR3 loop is CASSIIVDGGEQYF. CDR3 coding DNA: TGTGCCAGCAGCATTATTGTGGATGGGGGCGAGCAGTACTTC. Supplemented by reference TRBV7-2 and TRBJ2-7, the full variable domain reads GAGVSQSPSNKVTEKGKDVELRCDPISGHTALYWYRQSLGQGLEFLIYFQGNSAPDKSGLPSDRFSAERTGGSVSTLTIQRTQQEDSAVYLCASSIIVDGGEQYFGPGTRLTVT.

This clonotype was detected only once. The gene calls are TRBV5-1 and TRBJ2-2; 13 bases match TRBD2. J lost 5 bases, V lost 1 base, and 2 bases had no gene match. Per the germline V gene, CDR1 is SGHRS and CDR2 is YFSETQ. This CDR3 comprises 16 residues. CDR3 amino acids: CASSLRLAGGTGELFF. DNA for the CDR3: TGCGCCAGCAGCTTGCGACTAGCGGGAGGTACCGGGGAGCTGTTTTTT. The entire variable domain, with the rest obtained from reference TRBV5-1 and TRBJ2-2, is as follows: KAGVTQTPRYLIKTRGQQVTLSCSPISGHRSVSWYQQTPGQGLQFLFEYFSETQRNKGNFPGRFSGRQFSNSRSEMNVSTLELGDSALYLCASSLRLAGGTGELFFGEGSRLTVL.

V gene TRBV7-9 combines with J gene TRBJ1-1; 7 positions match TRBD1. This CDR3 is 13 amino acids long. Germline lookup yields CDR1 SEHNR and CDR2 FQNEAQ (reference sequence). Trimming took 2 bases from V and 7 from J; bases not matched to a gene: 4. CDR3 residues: CASSLLQGYEAFF. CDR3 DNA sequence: TGTGCCAGCAGCTTACTACAGGGGTATGAAGCTTTCTTT.

CDR3 amino acids: CASSPLLGSLEDGRRTDTQYF. The CDR3 nucleotides are TGCGCCAGCAGCCCACTTCTTGGTAGCCTTGAGGACGGGAGGCGCACAGATACGCAGTATTTT. The rearrangement joins TRBV5-1 to TRBJ2-3, with 7 positions matching TRBD2. CDR1 SGHRS and CDR2 YFSETQ come from the germline V gene. The junction had 24 bases not matched to a gene; V was cut back by 4 bases and J by 1 base. This CDR3 has 21 residues.